This T cell receptor beta chain was captured in a study of PD-L1 blockade in urothelial cancer. About the study: After treatment start, blood was analyzed at 3 weeks (second dose) and at 6 weeks. The study recovered a median of roughly 150,000 T cells per blood sample. Study-wide points: Better survival was forecast by a pretreatment blood TCR clonality below the median. For durable-benefit patients, tumor-associated blood clones expanded more at 3 weeks.

V was clipped by 0 bases and J by 5 bases, with 9 bases between them. CDR1 is SGHRS, CDR2 YFSETQ, per germline. CDR3 size: 14 residues. Time point denoted: peripheral blood 6 weeks after treatment start. In the case of this clone: The antigen remains undetermined.

This table comes from immunoSEQ multiplex PCR, and its TCRdb copy is limited to in-frame clones, with some not included. This sample has 75,000 to 95,000 clones, with approximately 90% found just once. Here the sequenced sample was PBMCs, taken around atezolizumab (anti-PD-L1) treatment. This chain links TRBV5-1 with TRBJ2-1, with D maybe TRBD1 (6 bases). This TCR was sampled from a woman older than 75 with urothelial cancer. DNA of the CDR3: TGCGCCAGCAGCTTGGACAGGGCAAACAATGAGCAGTTCTTC. It is translated as CASSLDRANNEQFF.